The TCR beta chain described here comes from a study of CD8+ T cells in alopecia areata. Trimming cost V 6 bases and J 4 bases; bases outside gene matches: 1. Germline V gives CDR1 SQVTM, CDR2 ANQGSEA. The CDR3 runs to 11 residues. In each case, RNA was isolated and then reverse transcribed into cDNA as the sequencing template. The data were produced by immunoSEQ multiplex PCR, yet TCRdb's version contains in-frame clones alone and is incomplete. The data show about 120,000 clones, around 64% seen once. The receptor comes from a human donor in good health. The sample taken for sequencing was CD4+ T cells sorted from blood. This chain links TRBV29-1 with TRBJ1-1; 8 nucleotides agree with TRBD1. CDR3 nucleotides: TGCAGCGTAGGACAGGGCACTGAAGCTTTCTTT. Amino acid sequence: CSVGQGTEAFF.